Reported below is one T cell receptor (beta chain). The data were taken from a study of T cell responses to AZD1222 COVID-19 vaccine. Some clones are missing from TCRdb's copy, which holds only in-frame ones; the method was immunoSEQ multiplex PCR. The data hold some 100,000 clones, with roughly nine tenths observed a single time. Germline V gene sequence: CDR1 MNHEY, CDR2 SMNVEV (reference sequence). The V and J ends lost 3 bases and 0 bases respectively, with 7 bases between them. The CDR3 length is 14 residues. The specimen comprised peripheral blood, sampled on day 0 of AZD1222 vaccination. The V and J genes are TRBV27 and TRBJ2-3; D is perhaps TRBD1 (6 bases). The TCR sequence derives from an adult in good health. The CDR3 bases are TGTGCCAGCAGTTTCAGGGGTAGCACAGATACGCAGTATTTT. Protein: CASSFRGSTDTQYF.